The 2 T cell receptor beta chains below come from one sample, sequenced in a study of cytomegalovirus exposure and HLA in healthy donors. Primers: 60 Vbeta forward and 13 Jbeta reverse. The assay was immunoSEQ multiplex PCR, and TCRdb's table has in-frame clones only and misses some. The profile covers 90,000 to 120,000 clones, with roughly 85% appearing a single time and 3% to 4% taken by the ten largest. The sequenced sample was PBMCs. Receptor source: a woman aged 40 to 55 in good health and CMV-seronegative.

The J gene is TRBJ2-3, the V gene TRBV6-4; 9 positions match TRBD2. The ends lost 5 bases at V and 5 bases at J; junction bases unmatched: 11. The CDR3 contains 16 residues. Germline-derived CDR1 and CDR2 are MRHNA and SNTAGT. The CDR3 spells CASSRQGGRAVDTQYF. The DNA of the CDR3 is TGTGCCAGCAGTCGACAGGGCGGGAGGGCCGTAGATACGCAGTATTTT.

The rearrangement uses TRBV28 and TRBJ1-1; D unclear. Trimming took 6 bases from V and 1 from J, leaving 12 bases between them. CDR1 and CDR2 from the germline V gene are MDHEN and SYDVKM. The CDR3 is made up of 14 amino acids. CDR3 residues: CASSIIQENTEAFF. CDR3 in DNA: TGTGCCAGCAGCATTATCCAGGAGAACACTGAAGCTTTCTTT.